These 7 T cell receptor beta chains came from one sample sequenced in a study of glioma-infiltrating T cells. The iRepertoire nested amplicon-rescue multiplex PCR amplified TCR alpha and beta CDR3s from RNA. In TCRdb, the multiplex PCR reads were re-called with MiXCR into one record per CDR3 protein. The sample lists fewer than 200,000 distinct CDR3 sequences, roughly two fifths occurring once. Material for sequencing was glioma tissue, nonneoplastic brain tissue, or PBMCs (not recorded which). Every receptor here comes from a human donor with low-grade glioma or glioblastoma, undergoing nonglioma brain surgery, or in good health (not recorded which).

On this clonotype itself: A much more abundant neighbour one base away suggests this may be a read error. The chain is built from TRBV20-1 and TRBJ1-2, with TRBD1 as a possible D gene (5 bases). From germline, CDR1 is DFQATT and CDR2 SNEGSKA (reference sequence). The CDR3 extends over 15 amino acids. Deletions cut 6 bases from V and 7 bases from J, with 24 bases between. The DNA of the CDR3 is TGCAGTGCCCTGGGGGTCACAACAGGCGTCGGTGGCTACACCTTC. Protein sequence: CSALGVTTGVGGYTF.

On this clonotype itself: One base away lies a much larger clone, so this may be a sequencing read error. This likely comes from a read error, as the CDR3 has no conserved phenylalanine or tryptophan at its end. The rearrangement links TRBV28 to TRBJ2-3; TRBD1 aligns across 9 bases. V lost 7 bases, J lost 4 bases, and 12 bases stayed unmatched. The CDR3 totals 16 residues. Germline-derived CDR1 and CDR2 are MDHEN and SYDVKM. As DNA, the CDR3 is TGTGCCAGCAAAAGTCTGCCGGGACAGGGCGCAGATACGCAGTATTCT. It is translated as CASKSLPGQGADTQYS.

The table lists this clonotype with a count of one. V usage is TRBV27 and J usage is TRBJ2-7; 7 bases map to TRBD1. With 6 bases clipped from V and 5 bases from J, the junction kept 16 bases outside the gene matches. The CDR3 is made up of 16 amino acids. Germline V gene data show CDR1 as MNHEY and CDR2 as SMNVEV (reference sequence). The CDR3: CASSSFGTEVPNEQYF. The CDR3 coding sequence is TGTGCCAGCAGCTCATTCGGGACAGAGGTCCCCAACGAGCAGTACTTC.

Comment on this clonotype: It may be a read error: a sequence one base away is much more abundant. CDR3 amino acids: CASSTNYGTGDEQFF. DNA of the CDR3: TGCGCCAGCAGCACTAATTACGGGACAGGGGACGAGCAGTTCTTC. The V gene is TRBV5-1, the J gene TRBJ2-1; 10 bases line up with TRBD1. The CDR3 extends over 15 amino acids. Germline CDR1 reads SGHRS; CDR2 reads YFSETQ. After removal of 4 bases from V and 10 bases from J, the junction contained 11 bases not matched to a gene.

J is TRBJ2-5 and V is TRBV2; D ambiguous. The CDR3 sequence is 12 residues long. The germline V and J ends were trimmed by 0 bases and 7 bases, with 6 bases remaining between them. Germline V lookup: CDR1 SNHLY, CDR2 FYNNEI. The CDR3 loop reads CASSEAPGTQYF. The CDR3 DNA reads as TGTGCCAGCAGTGAAGCGCCCGGGACCCAGTACTTC.

With respect to this clonotype: The junction does not match germline at one end; this may be a read error. The J gene is TRBJ2-3, the V gene TRBV5-1; no reliable D call. The CDR3 is made up of 11 amino acids. Germline lookup yields CDR1 SGHRS and CDR2 YFSETQ. CDR3 coding DNA: TGCGCCAGAAGCTTGGACGGAGCGCAGTATTTT. It is translated as CARSLDGAQYF.

The chain joins TRBV20-1 to TRBJ1-5, with 8 bases lining up with TRBD1. V lost 4 bases to trimming and J lost 5 bases; unmatched junction nucleotides: 7. The CDR3 contains 14 residues. Germline-derived CDR1 and CDR2 are DFQATT and SNEGSKA (reference sequence). The CDR3 is CSANGQGEYQPQHF. CDR3 in DNA: TGCAGTGCTAACGGACAGGGAGAGTATCAGCCCCAGCATTTT.